Shown below are 3 T cell receptor beta chains from a single sample sequenced in a study of cytomegalovirus exposure and HLA in healthy donors. The protocol was immunoSEQ multiplex PCR, while the TCRdb copy is restricted to in-frame clones and leaves out a portion. Seen here are a few hundred thousand clones, more than 75% observed once, and the top ten hold more than 10%. Input material: PBMCs. Receptors were obtained from a man between 18 and 29 years old in good health and CMV-seropositive.

V usage is TRBV9 and J usage is TRBJ2-7, with D unclear. V was clipped by 0 bases and J by 2 bases, with 15 bases between them. The CDR3 has 16 amino acids. The germline V gene has CDR1 SGDLS and CDR2 YYNGEE. The CDR3 bases are TGTGCCAGCAGCGTAGGTCCGGCCACCAGCCCCTACGAGCAGTACTTC. Translated, it gives CASSVGPATSPYEQYF.

This clone has a count of ten or more. The chain recombines TRBV19 with TRBJ2-7, with 9 bases fitting TRBD2. Germline V gene sequence: CDR1 LNHDA, CDR2 SQIVND (reference sequence). The CDR3 totals 13 residues. Trimming removed 4 bases from V and 7 bases from J; junction bases left unmatched: 5. The CDR3 DNA follows: TGTGCCAGTAGTAGCGGGAGGGCTGGTGAGCAGTACTTC. Its translation: CASSSGRAGEQYF.

V is TRBV15 and J is TRBJ2-7; D not resolved. V shed 3 bases and J shed 2 bases, with 11 bases lying between them. This CDR3 spans 14 amino acids. Germline loops: CDR1 LNHNV, CDR2 YYDKDF (reference sequence). Here the CDR3 DNA reads TGTGCCACCAGCAGGGCAGATGTTACCTACGAGCAGTACTTC. Its translation: CATSRADVTYEQYF.